These T cell receptor beta chains were read from a single sample in a study of beta chain features in type 1 diabetes. The method was immunoSEQ multiplex PCR; TCRdb's version includes in-frame clones alone and lacks a portion of them. The data contain about 660,000 clones, around 15% of them singletons. Material for sequencing was naive CD4+ T cells from blood. These receptors came from a man aged 18 to 30 with type 1 diabetes. CDR3s leave out the opening cysteine and the closing phenylalanine or tryptophan. D genes are given only for firm matches. Size is stated for part of the rows, as once, few or many counts, or as a class when the clone is expanded.

V: TRBV10-3
J: TRBJ1-1
size: few
D: NA
CDR3: AISGGAGDTEAF

V: TRBV9
J: TRBJ2-3
size: once
D: NA
CDR3: ASSVTGFTDTQY

V: TRBV27
J: TRBJ1-1
size: once
D: TRBD1
CDR3: ASSFAIRGSAEAF

V: TRBV30
J: TRBJ1-1
size: NA
D: NA
CDR3: AWSRTEAF

V: TRBV7-9
J: TRBJ1-2
size: few
D: TRBD1
CDR3: ASSSQTGGARGYT

V: TRBV4-2
J: TRBJ1-6
size: NA
D: TRBD1
CDR3: ASSLQGEDSPLH

V: TRBV30
J: TRBJ1-1
size: NA
D: TRBD1
CDR3: AWRQGMNTEAF

V: TRBV13
J: TRBJ2-2
size: NA
D: TRBD2
CDR3: ASSTRKPGLDTGELF

V: TRBV13
J: TRBJ1-3
size: few
D: TRBD1
CDR3: ASSRRTGRTIY

V: TRBV28
J: TRBJ2-7
size: few
D: NA
CDR3: ASSFIVSEQY

V: TRBV9
J: TRBJ1-2
size: NA
D: NA
CDR3: ASKRGTYGYT

V: TRBV7-2
J: TRBJ1-1
size: few
D: NA
CDR3: ASSLRSMNTEAF

V: TRBV27
J: TRBJ2-1
size: few
D: NA
CDR3: ASSLSTTGRNEQF

V: TRBV19
J: TRBJ2-2
size: NA
D: NA
CDR3: ASSIQAVDTGELF

V: TRBV15
J: TRBJ2-7
size: few
D: TRBD1
CDR3: ATSRDRGTGGGKQY

V: TRBV30
J: TRBJ2-2
size: few
D: TRBD1
CDR3: AWSVQGTGELF

V: TRBV19
J: TRBJ2-1
size: few
D: TRBD2
CDR3: SSGAGFNNEQF

V: TRBV30
J: TRBJ2-3
size: once
D: TRBD1
CDR3: AWSVWSTGVGDTQY

V: TRBV29-1
J: TRBJ2-3
size: NA
D: NA
CDR3: SVESQGDTQY

V: TRBV7-2
J: TRBJ2-5
size: NA
D: NA
CDR3: ASSFFGYKETQY

V: TRBV18
J: TRBJ2-1
size: NA
D: NA
CDR3: ASSPPGADEQF

V: TRBV30
J: TRBJ1-4
size: few
D: TRBD1
CDR3: ATGRGRGEKLF

V: TRBV9
J: TRBJ2-7
size: few
D: TRBD1
CDR3: ASSVELGQGYEQY

V: TRBV4-1
J: TRBJ2-7
size: few
D: NA
CDR3: ASSQEWGRGYEQY

V: TRBV6-5
J: TRBJ2-7
size: few
D: NA
CDR3: ASSYSIEGRDEQY

V: TRBV7-9
J: TRBJ2-1
size: NA
D: NA
CDR3: ASSHVRGGDPYEQF

V: TRBV2
J: TRBJ2-7
size: NA
D: NA
CDR3: ASSASSYEQY

V: TRBV7-2
J: TRBJ2-7
size: few
D: NA
CDR3: ASSLRGGSSYEQY

V: TRBV30
J: TRBJ2-1
size: NA
D: NA
CDR3: AWSVGGNNEQF

V: TRBV5-4
J: TRBJ2-1
size: NA
D: TRBD2
CDR3: ASSTLAGDNEQF

V: TRBV6-5
J: TRBJ2-7
size: NA
D: NA
CDR3: ASQEGERYEQY

V: TRBV25-1
J: TRBJ2-4
size: few
D: NA
CDR3: ASSAFGGDIQY

V: TRBV29-1
J: TRBJ1-5
size: NA
D: NA
CDR3: SVGFSNQPQH

V: TRBV2
J: TRBJ2-5
size: NA
D: NA
CDR3: ASSAGPWGETQY

V: TRBV30
J: TRBJ2-7
size: few
D: TRBD2
CDR3: AWSAGLAETYEQY

V: TRBV30
J: TRBJ2-7
size: NA
D: TRBD1
CDR3: AWTDRVSSYEQY

V: TRBV30
J: TRBJ1-3
size: few
D: NA
CDR3: AWSLEPPNTIY

V: TRBV6-1
J: TRBJ2-7
size: NA
D: NA
CDR3: ASRERRRSYEQY

V: TRBV6-4
J: TRBJ2-3
size: few
D: TRBD2
CDR3: ASSVTGTSGVTDTQY

V: TRBV28
J: TRBJ2-3
size: few
D: NA
CDR3: ASSSPGGPPTDTQY

V: TRBV4-2
J: TRBJ2-7
size: NA
D: TRBD2
CDR3: ASSLAGTSGSYEQY

V: TRBV4-2
J: TRBJ2-1
size: few
D: NA
CDR3: ASSQEGRGNEQF

V: TRBV29-1
J: TRBJ1-1
size: NA
D: NA
CDR3: SVERGRSTENTEAF

V: TRBV10-3
J: TRBJ2-1
size: NA
D: NA
CDR3: AISDSRSEF

V: TRBV29-1
J: TRBJ2-7
size: NA
D: NA
CDR3: SVDLQGGSYEQY

V: TRBV29-1
J: TRBJ2-7
size: few
D: NA
CDR3: SVDGDSQSYEQY

V: TRBV30
J: TRBJ1-1
size: NA
D: NA
CDR3: ACLPAWVREAF

V: TRBV7-9
J: TRBJ1-4
size: NA
D: TRBD1
CDR3: ASSLPDRESLREKLF

V: TRBV7-9
J: TRBJ1-2
size: NA
D: NA
CDR3: ASSPPNHYGYT

V: TRBV30
J: TRBJ2-5
size: few
D: TRBD2
CDR3: AYTLLAGGGTQY